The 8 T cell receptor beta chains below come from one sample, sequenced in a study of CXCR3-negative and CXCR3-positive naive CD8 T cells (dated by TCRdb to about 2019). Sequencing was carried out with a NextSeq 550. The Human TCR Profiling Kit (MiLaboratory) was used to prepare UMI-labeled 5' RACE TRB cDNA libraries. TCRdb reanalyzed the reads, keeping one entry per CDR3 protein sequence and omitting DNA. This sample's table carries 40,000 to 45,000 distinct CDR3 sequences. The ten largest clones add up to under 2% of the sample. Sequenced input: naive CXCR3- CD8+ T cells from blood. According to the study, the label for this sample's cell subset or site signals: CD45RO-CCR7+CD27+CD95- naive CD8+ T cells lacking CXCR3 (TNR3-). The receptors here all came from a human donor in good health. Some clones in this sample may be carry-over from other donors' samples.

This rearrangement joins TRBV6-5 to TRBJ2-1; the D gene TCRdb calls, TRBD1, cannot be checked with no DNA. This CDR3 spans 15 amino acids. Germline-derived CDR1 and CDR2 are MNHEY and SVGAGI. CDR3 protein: CASSATGTGYNEQFF.

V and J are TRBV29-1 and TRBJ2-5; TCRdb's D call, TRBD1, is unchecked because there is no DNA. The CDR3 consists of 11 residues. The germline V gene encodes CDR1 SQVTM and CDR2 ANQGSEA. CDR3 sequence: CSVDGAGTQYF.

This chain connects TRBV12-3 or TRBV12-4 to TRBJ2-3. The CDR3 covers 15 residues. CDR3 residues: CASSSGQVGTDTQYF.

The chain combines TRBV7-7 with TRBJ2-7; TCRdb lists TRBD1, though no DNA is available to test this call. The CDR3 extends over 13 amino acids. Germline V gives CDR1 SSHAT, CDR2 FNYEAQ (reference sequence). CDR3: CASSPGQTYEQYF.

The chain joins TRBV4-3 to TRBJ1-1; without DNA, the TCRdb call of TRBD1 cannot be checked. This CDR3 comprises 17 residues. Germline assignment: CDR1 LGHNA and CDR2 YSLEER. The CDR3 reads CASSEQGQGFRDTEAFF.

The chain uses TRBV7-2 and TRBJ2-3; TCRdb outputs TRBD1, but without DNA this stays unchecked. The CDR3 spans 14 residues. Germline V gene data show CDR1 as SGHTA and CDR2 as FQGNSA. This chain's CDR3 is CASSNRDRSDTQYF.

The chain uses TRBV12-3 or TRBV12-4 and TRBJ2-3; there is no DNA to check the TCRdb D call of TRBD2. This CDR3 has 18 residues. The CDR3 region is CASSLRLAGGQSGDTQYF.

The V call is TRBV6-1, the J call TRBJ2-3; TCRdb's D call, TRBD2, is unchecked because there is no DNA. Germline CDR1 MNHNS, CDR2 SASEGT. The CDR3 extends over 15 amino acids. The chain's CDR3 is CASSPSGGSTDTQYF.